A selection of T cell receptor beta chains follows, all from one sample in a study of T-cell reconstitution after alpha-beta-depleted transplantation in children. TCRdb recomputed calls from the PCR reads with MiXCR, one row per CDR3 protein. The sample lists hundreds of thousands of distinct CDR3 sequences, less than 20% occurring once. The sample consisted of PBMCs, mostly from graft donor cells, taken 360 days after TCRalphabeta/CD19-depleted stem cell transplant. These TCRs come from a male patient younger than 18 who had a stem cell transplant for acute lymphoblastic leukemia, so the T cells may come from the graft donor. Both conserved end residues are part of each CDR3. D genes are given only for firm matches. Only part of the rows carry a size: once, few, many, or a class if the clone is expanded.

v_call	clone_size	d_call	j_call	cdr3_nt	cdr3_aa
TRBV5-1	NA	NA	TRBJ2-1	TGCGCCAGCAGCGGAGGAGGGGCCTCCTACAATGAGCAGTTCTTC	CASSGGGASYNEQFF
TRBV4-2	few	TRBD2	TRBJ2-1	TGTGCCAGCAGCCAAGACGAGCGCGGGAGGGAAAGGGGTGAGCAGTTCTTC	CASSQDERGRERGEQFF
TRBV7-2	many	TRBD1	TRBJ2-2	TGTGCCAGCAGCTGGACAGGAGACACCGGGGAGCTGTTTTTT	CASSWTGDTGELFF
TRBV2	NA	NA	TRBJ2-2	TGTGCCAGCAGTCCCAGGGTTGGCGGGGAGCTGTTTTTT	CASSPRVGGELFF
TRBV18	NA	NA	TRBJ2-1	TGTGCCAGCTCACCATTTCGGAAAGATGAGCAGTTCTTC	CASSPFRKDEQFF
TRBV4-1	NA	TRBD2	TRBJ2-2	TGCGCCAGCAGCCGGACTAGCGGGCCCTCGGGCACCGGGGAGCTGTTTTTT	CASSRTSGPSGTGELFF
TRBV29-1	few	NA	TRBJ2-2	TGCAGCGTTGAAGATGCAAGGGTTAACACCGGGGAGCTGTTTTTT	CSVEDARVNTGELFF
TRBV7-9	NA	NA	TRBJ1-1	TGTGCCAGCAGCTTAGGTTGGCAGGGTGGCACTGAAGCTTTCTTT	CASSLGWQGGTEAFF
TRBV20-1	NA	NA	TRBJ2-1	TGCAGTGCTAGAGATACACTAGCCGGCGATGAGCAGTTCTTC	CSARDTLAGDEQFF
TRBV28	NA	NA	TRBJ2-4	TGTGCCAGCAGCCTGAAACCCAAAAACATTCAGTACTTC	CASSLKPKNIQYF
TRBV15	many	NA	TRBJ2-7	TGTGCCACCAGCAGAGATGACGGGTTCTACGAGCAGTACTTC	CATSRDDGFYEQYF
TRBV29-1	few	TRBD1	TRBJ2-1	TGCAGCATGACAGGGGCCTCCTACAATGAGCAGTTCTTC	CSMTGASYNEQFF
TRBV7-9	few	NA	TRBJ2-2	TGTGCCAGCCCCCGTTTGAGGATATCGAACACCGGGGAGCTGTTTTTT	CASPRLRISNTGELFF
TRBV25-1	NA	TRBD2	TRBJ2-7	TGTGCCAGCAGCCGGACTAGCGGGTTGTCCTACGAGCAGTACTTC	CASSRTSGLSYEQYF
TRBV21-1	few	NA	TRBJ1-1	TGTGCCAGCTCCAGGATGTCTGAAGCTTTCTTT	CASSRMSEAFF
TRBV24-1	NA	TRBD2	TRBJ2-1	TGTGCCACCAGTGATTTAGGGCTAGCGGGAGGAGTCAATGAGCAGTTCTTC	CATSDLGLAGGVNEQFF
TRBV7-8	NA	NA	TRBJ2-5	TGTGCCAGCAGCTTAATTTGGGGCACAGGCACGATTTTTGGGGAGACCCAGTACTTC	CASSLIWGTGTIFGETQYF
TRBV20-1	many	TRBD2	TRBJ2-1	TGCAGTCCTGGACCTAGCGGGTTCTACAATGAGCAGTTCTTC	CSPGPSGFYNEQFF
TRBV7-3	NA	NA	TRBJ2-1	TGTGCCAGCAGCTCTACGGACATAAGCAATGAGCAGTTCTTC	CASSSTDISNEQFF
TRBV12-3/TRBV12-4	NA	NA	TRBJ2-5	TGTGCCAGCAGTCCCACATATGACACCAGGAAAGAGACCCAGTACTTC	CASSPTYDTRKETQYF
TRBV7-3	NA	TRBD2	TRBJ2-1	TGTGCCAGCAGCTTGGGCGGGGGACTCGGCTACAATGAGCAGTTCTTC	CASSLGGGLGYNEQFF
TRBV5-1	many	TRBD1	TRBJ1-1	TGCGCCAGCAGCTACGGGACAGGGTCACTAAACACTGAAGCTTTCTTT	CASSYGTGSLNTEAFF
TRBV7-8	few	NA	TRBJ2-2	TGTGCCAGCAGCTTTCTGCCGGGCCCCAACACCGGGGAGCTGTTTTTT	CASSFLPGPNTGELFF
TRBV10-3	NA	TRBD2	TRBJ2-1	TGTGCCATCAGTGAACTTGGGAGCGGGAGTATCGATGAGCAGTTCTTC	CAISELGSGSIDEQFF
TRBV27	many	NA	TRBJ1-5	TGTGCCAGCAGTTTAGAACAGGGATCCTCGGCCCAGCATTTT	CASSLEQGSSAQHF
TRBV29-1	many	NA	TRBJ2-3	TGCAGCGCCCCGATGCGGGGATCCACAGATACGCAGTATTTT	CSAPMRGSTDTQYF
TRBV29-1	NA	TRBD2	TRBJ2-5	TGCAGCGTTAAACTAGCGATCCTCGAGACCCAGTACTTC	CSVKLAILETQYF
TRBV4-2	few	TRBD2	TRBJ2-5	TGTGCCAGCAGCCCGTCACTATCCGGGACTAGCGGGAGGGCCAAGAAAGAGACCCAGTACTTC	CASSPSLSGTSGRAKKETQYF
TRBV12-3/TRBV12-4	NA	NA	TRBJ2-1	TGTGCCAGCAGTTTTATTACACGGAGGCATGAGCAGTTCTTC	CASSFITRRHEQFF
TRBV10-3	few	NA	TRBJ1-6	TGTGCCATCAGTGAGTCGATGAATTCACCCCTCCACTTT	CAISESMNSPLHF
TRBV4-1	many	NA	TRBJ2-6	TGCGCCAGCAGCCTAATAGGGCAGCTGGCCAACGTCCTGACTTTC	CASSLIGQLANVLTF
TRBV7-2	NA	TRBD2	TRBJ2-7	TGTGCCAGCAGCCTCCCCCAGGGAGGACTAGCGTCTTACGAGCAGTACTTC	CASSLPQGGLASYEQYF
TRBV10-1	many	NA	TRBJ2-3	TGCGCCAGCAGTTCCAGGGGTCAGAGCACAGATACGCAGTATTTT	CASSSRGQSTDTQYF
TRBV5-1	many	NA	TRBJ2-3	TGCGCCAGCAGCATCCGCCGTAGCGCTAAGGAAGATACGCAGTATTTT	CASSIRRSAKEDTQYF
TRBV6-5	NA	TRBD1	TRBJ1-4	TGTGCCAGCAGTTTGGACAGGACAAAACTGTTTTTT	CASSLDRTKLFF
TRBV7-8	NA	NA	TRBJ1-5	TGTGCCAGCAGCCTGGAACAGGTTAGCAATCAGCCCCAGCATTTT	CASSLEQVSNQPQHF
TRBV6-1	NA	NA	TRBJ2-6	TGTGCCAGCAGTGAATGGTTCTTAGCCTCTGGGGCCAACGTCCTGACTTTC	CASSEWFLASGANVLTF
TRBV6-5	NA	TRBD1	TRBJ1-5	TGTGCCAGCAGTTACTCGGGACAGAATCGCCAGCCCCAGCATTTT	CASSYSGQNRQPQHF
TRBV27	NA	NA	TRBJ2-3	TGTGCCAGCAGTTTAGCACCCGGGACCTACACAGATACGCAGTATTTT	CASSLAPGTYTDTQYF
TRBV7-2	few	NA	TRBJ1-3	TGTGCCAGCAGTTACACAGTGAACTCTGGAAACACCATATATTTT	CASSYTVNSGNTIYF
TRBV19	NA	TRBD1	TRBJ1-5	TGTGCCAGTAAGGGACAGGGGTATCAGCCCCAGCATTTT	CASKGQGYQPQHF
TRBV15	NA	TRBD1	TRBJ2-7	TGTGCCACCAGCGCGGACAGGGAAGTCGAGCAGTACTTC	CATSADREVEQYF
TRBV12-3/TRBV12-4	NA	NA	TRBJ1-3	TGTGCCAGCAGCGCCGGGACACTAGGAAACACCATATATTTT	CASSAGTLGNTIYF
TRBV12-3/TRBV12-4	few	NA	TRBJ2-1	TGTGCCAGCAGCACCGGGGGGCAGGCATACAATGAGCAGTTCTTC	CASSTGGQAYNEQFF
TRBV27	NA	NA	TRBJ1-6	TGTGCCAGCAGTTTAGACAGATGGGGGGTTAATTCACCCCTCCACTTT	CASSLDRWGVNSPLHF
TRBV5-6	NA	NA	TRBJ1-1	TGTGCCAGCAGCTTGGGCTTCGGGACGGTGAACACTGAAGCTTTCTTT	CASSLGFGTVNTEAFF
TRBV5-1	many	TRBD1	TRBJ2-7	TGCGCCAGCAGCACGGGACAGGAGGCCTACGAGCAGTACTTC	CASSTGQEAYEQYF
TRBV2	NA	TRBD2	TRBJ2-3	TGTGCCAGCAGTGAACTAGCGGGAGGCGCAATCACAGATACGCAGTATTTT	CASSELAGGAITDTQYF
TRBV12-3/TRBV12-4	few	TRBD1	TRBJ1-6	TGTGCCAGCAGTCCGACAGGGGGCTGGGATTCACCCCTCCACTTT	CASSPTGGWDSPLHF